The rows below give T cell receptor beta chains drawn from one sample of a study of T-cell reconstitution after alpha-beta-depleted transplantation in children. TCRdb re-analysed the PCR reads in MiXCR, keeping a single row per CDR3 protein. The data hold 700,000 to 950,000 distinct CDR3 sequences, with roughly 16% observed a single time. The sequences come from PBMCs, mostly from graft donor cells, collected 360 days after TCRalphabeta/CD19-depleted stem cell transplant. The source is a male patient younger than 18 who had a stem cell transplant for acute lymphoblastic leukemia, so the T cells may come from the graft donor. Each CDR3 is given with its conserved first and last residue. D genes are given only for firm matches. Only part of the rows carry a size: once, few, many, or a class if the clone is expanded.

clone_size: -; v_call: TRBV5-1; j_call: TRBJ2-7; d_call: -; cdr3_nt: TGCGCCAGCAGCTCACCTGAGACTGGGGAAGAGCAGTACTTC; cdr3_aa: CASSSPETGEEQYF
clone_size: -; v_call: TRBV7-8; j_call: TRBJ2-7; d_call: -; cdr3_nt: TGTGCCAGCAGCTCGCAACAGGGGAGGCACTACGAGCAGTACTTC; cdr3_aa: CASSSQQGRHYEQYF
clone_size: -; v_call: TRBV11-2; j_call: TRBJ1-2; d_call: -; cdr3_nt: TGTGCCAGCAGCCCCCTTCGGTTGTGGGGCGGCTACACCTTC; cdr3_aa: CASSPLRLWGGYTF
clone_size: -; v_call: TRBV12-3/TRBV12-4; j_call: TRBJ2-1; d_call: -; cdr3_nt: TGTGCCACCACTTGGCGCCGGGGTGGTGAGCAGTTCTTC; cdr3_aa: CATTWRRGGEQFF
clone_size: -; v_call: TRBV18; j_call: TRBJ2-5; d_call: -; cdr3_nt: TGTGCCAGCTCACGGCCTAATGGGAAGGAGACCCAGTACTTC; cdr3_aa: CASSRPNGKETQYF
clone_size: few; v_call: TRBV15; j_call: TRBJ2-7; d_call: -; cdr3_nt: TGTGCCACCAGCAGAGTACCCAGCCTCTCCTACGAGCAGTACTTC; cdr3_aa: CATSRVPSLSYEQYF
clone_size: many; v_call: TRBV12-3/TRBV12-4; j_call: TRBJ2-7; d_call: -; cdr3_nt: TGTGCCAGCAGTTTGCCCCAGAGTGACGAGCAGTACTTC; cdr3_aa: CASSLPQSDEQYF
clone_size: once; v_call: TRBV29-1; j_call: TRBJ2-7; d_call: -; cdr3_nt: TGCAGCGTTGAAGAGGGGAACCACCTCTACGAGCAGTACTTC; cdr3_aa: CSVEEGNHLYEQYF
clone_size: few; v_call: TRBV7-9; j_call: TRBJ2-7; d_call: -; cdr3_nt: TGTGCCAGCAGCCTCAGCTCGAATGGCTACGAGCAGTACTTC; cdr3_aa: CASSLSSNGYEQYF
clone_size: -; v_call: TRBV15; j_call: TRBJ2-5; d_call: TRBD2; cdr3_nt: TGTGCCACCAGCAAGGGACTAGCGGACGCAACGCGGGGGGAGACCCAGTACTTC; cdr3_aa: CATSKGLADATRGETQYF
clone_size: -; v_call: TRBV2; j_call: TRBJ2-3; d_call: TRBD2; cdr3_nt: TGTGCCAGCAGTGATGGTCTAGCGGGTACTAGAGATACGCAGTATTTT; cdr3_aa: CASSDGLAGTRDTQYF
clone_size: -; v_call: TRBV2; j_call: TRBJ2-7; d_call: -; cdr3_nt: TGTGCCAGCAGTCACCGACAGGATGCACCTTCGGACGAGCAGTACTTC; cdr3_aa: CASSHRQDAPSDEQYF
clone_size: many; v_call: TRBV10-3; j_call: TRBJ2-7; d_call: -; cdr3_nt: TGTGCCATCAGCAGCTCCTACGAGCAGTACTTC; cdr3_aa: CAISSSYEQYF
clone_size: -; v_call: TRBV12-3/TRBV12-4; j_call: TRBJ2-7; d_call: -; cdr3_nt: TGTGCCAGCAAGGTAGAGGCCTTTTTCCCAGGCGAGCAGTACTTC; cdr3_aa: CASKVEAFFPGEQYF
clone_size: -; v_call: TRBV20-1; j_call: TRBJ2-7; d_call: -; cdr3_nt: TGCAGTGCTCAAACAGGGAACCCGGCCGAGCAGTACTTC; cdr3_aa: CSAQTGNPAEQYF
clone_size: -; v_call: TRBV3-1; j_call: TRBJ2-7; d_call: -; cdr3_nt: TGTGCCAGCCGGGCGGGGTACGAGCAGTACTTC; cdr3_aa: CASRAGYEQYF
clone_size: -; v_call: TRBV27; j_call: TRBJ1-1; d_call: -; cdr3_nt: TGTGCCAGCAGTTTAGCGTCACGGAGGGCCATAAACACTGAAGCTTTCTTT; cdr3_aa: CASSLASRRAINTEAFF
clone_size: few; v_call: TRBV6-2/TRBV6-3; j_call: TRBJ2-7; d_call: -; cdr3_nt: TGTGCCAGCACCTGGAGGACACTAAAGGACTACGAGCAGTACTTC; cdr3_aa: CASTWRTLKDYEQYF
clone_size: -; v_call: TRBV10-3; j_call: TRBJ1-5; d_call: -; cdr3_nt: TGTGCCATCAGTGAGTCCCGGCAGGCCGTTCCAGCGCAGGAGAACCATCAGCCCCAGCATTTT; cdr3_aa: CAISESRQAVPAQENHQPQHF
clone_size: -; v_call: TRBV13; j_call: TRBJ1-1; d_call: -; cdr3_nt: TGTGCCAGCAGCTTCGGCCCTATGAGGAACACTGAAGCTTTCTTT; cdr3_aa: CASSFGPMRNTEAFF
clone_size: few; v_call: TRBV18; j_call: TRBJ2-7; d_call: -; cdr3_nt: TGTGCCAGCTCACCACACAGGGACTCCTACGAGCAGTACTTC; cdr3_aa: CASSPHRDSYEQYF
clone_size: -; v_call: TRBV5-1; j_call: TRBJ2-7; d_call: TRBD1; cdr3_nt: TGTGCCAGCAGTTTCCGGGACAGACTCTACGAGCAGTACTTC; cdr3_aa: CASSFRDRLYEQYF
clone_size: few; v_call: TRBV20-1; j_call: TRBJ1-6; d_call: -; cdr3_nt: TGCAGTGCGGGACCCGGGGGAAATTCACCCCTCCACTTT; cdr3_aa: CSAGPGGNSPLHF
clone_size: few; v_call: TRBV6-1; j_call: TRBJ1-1; d_call: -; cdr3_nt: TGTGCCAGTCCCGGGACAACGAACACTGAAGCTTTCTTT; cdr3_aa: CASPGTTNTEAFF
clone_size: -; v_call: TRBV5-1; j_call: TRBJ2-3; d_call: -; cdr3_nt: TGCGCCAGCAGCTTGGTCGGGACCACAGATACGCAGTATTTT; cdr3_aa: CASSLVGTTDTQYF
clone_size: -; v_call: TRBV14; j_call: TRBJ1-2; d_call: -; cdr3_nt: TGTGCCAGCAGCAGAGCCTTCAGGGGCTATGGCTACACCTTC; cdr3_aa: CASSRAFRGYGYTF
clone_size: -; v_call: TRBV28; j_call: TRBJ2-7; d_call: -; cdr3_nt: TGTGCCAGCAGTTTGCAGGCAACGGGGTCCTACGAGCAGTACTTC; cdr3_aa: CASSLQATGSYEQYF
clone_size: -; v_call: TRBV11-1; j_call: TRBJ1-2; d_call: -; cdr3_nt: TGTGCCAGCACTGAGGGATTAGGATATGGCTACACCTTC; cdr3_aa: CASTEGLGYGYTF
clone_size: once; v_call: TRBV25-1; j_call: TRBJ2-5; d_call: -; cdr3_nt: TGTGCCAGCAGTGAATATCGAGAGACCCAGTACTTC; cdr3_aa: CASSEYRETQYF
clone_size: -; v_call: TRBV20-1; j_call: TRBJ2-6; d_call: TRBD1; cdr3_nt: TGCAGTGCTAGAAGACAGGGGGCTGGTGGGGCCAACGTCCTGACTTTC; cdr3_aa: CSARRQGAGGANVLTF
clone_size: many; v_call: TRBV12-3/TRBV12-4; j_call: TRBJ1-5; d_call: -; cdr3_nt: TGTGCCAGCAGAGATCAGTTAGACAATCAGCCCCAGCATTTT; cdr3_aa: CASRDQLDNQPQHF
clone_size: few; v_call: TRBV12-3/TRBV12-4; j_call: TRBJ1-6; d_call: TRBD1; cdr3_nt: TGTGCCAGCAGGGTGGACAGGGGGGGGAGTTCACCCCTCCACTTT; cdr3_aa: CASRVDRGGSSPLHF
clone_size: -; v_call: TRBV4-1; j_call: TRBJ1-1; d_call: -; cdr3_nt: TGCGCCAGCAGCCAAGTAAAGGGAATGAATGAGGCTTTCTTT; cdr3_aa: CASSQVKGMNEAFF
clone_size: -; v_call: TRBV7-6; j_call: TRBJ1-1; d_call: -; cdr3_nt: TGTGCCAGCAGCCTCACGGAGGTGCAGGGCCCTTCCACTGAAGCTTTCTTT; cdr3_aa: CASSLTEVQGPSTEAFF
clone_size: few; v_call: TRBV5-1; j_call: TRBJ2-3; d_call: TRBD2; cdr3_nt: TGCGCCAGCAGCTCCCGACTAGCGGGACGAATCACTAGCACAGATACGCAGTATTTT; cdr3_aa: CASSSRLAGRITSTDTQYF
clone_size: once; v_call: TRBV11-3; j_call: TRBJ2-1; d_call: -; cdr3_nt: TGTGCCAGCAGCCCGAGCCCGCTTGGATCCTACAATGAGCAGTTCTTC; cdr3_aa: CASSPSPLGSYNEQFF
clone_size: few; v_call: TRBV27; j_call: TRBJ1-5; d_call: -; cdr3_nt: TGTGCCAGCAGTTTAAGGGGGGGCCTCCCTAGCAATCAGCCCCAGCATTTT; cdr3_aa: CASSLRGGLPSNQPQHF
clone_size: few; v_call: TRBV5-1; j_call: TRBJ2-3; d_call: TRBD2; cdr3_nt: TGCGCCAGCAGCCCTCAAGCGGGAGGGCCTGGAGATACGCAGTATTTT; cdr3_aa: CASSPQAGGPGDTQYF
clone_size: -; v_call: TRBV5-1; j_call: TRBJ1-1; d_call: -; cdr3_nt: TGCGCCAGCAGGCTCGCTCTGGGGGTGAACACTGAAGCTTTCTTT; cdr3_aa: CASRLALGVNTEAFF
clone_size: -; v_call: TRBV20-1; j_call: TRBJ2-5; d_call: -; cdr3_nt: TGCAGTGCTAGAGCCCAAGGTGGACCTTCGAGGCGGGAGACCCAGTACTTC; cdr3_aa: CSARAQGGPSRRETQYF
clone_size: -; v_call: TRBV11-2; j_call: TRBJ2-7; d_call: -; cdr3_nt: TGTGCCAGCAGTTACAATCGTCCGGGGGAGAACGAGCAGTACTTC; cdr3_aa: CASSYNRPGENEQYF
clone_size: -; v_call: TRBV5-8; j_call: TRBJ1-5; d_call: TRBD1; cdr3_nt: TGTGCCAGCAGCTCGGACAGGTACGGAGTGTCTCCCCAGCATTTT; cdr3_aa: CASSSDRYGVSPQHF
clone_size: few; v_call: TRBV6-2/TRBV6-3; j_call: TRBJ1-5; d_call: -; cdr3_nt: TGTGCCAGCACCGCGGCCCTTTGGGACAACTTCAATCAGCCCCAGCATTTT; cdr3_aa: CASTAALWDNFNQPQHF
clone_size: -; v_call: TRBV28; j_call: TRBJ1-6; d_call: TRBD1; cdr3_nt: TGTGCCAGCAGTTTGTCCGGGACAGGGGAATCACCCCTCCACTTT; cdr3_aa: CASSLSGTGESPLHF
clone_size: -; v_call: TRBV7-8; j_call: TRBJ2-1; d_call: -; cdr3_nt: TGTGCCAGCAGCTTATCGGATAGCTCCTACAATGAGCAGTTCTTC; cdr3_aa: CASSLSDSSYNEQFF
clone_size: few; v_call: TRBV18; j_call: TRBJ2-1; d_call: TRBD2; cdr3_nt: TGTGCCAGCTCATCCGATAGCGGGAGCAATGAGCAGTTCTTC; cdr3_aa: CASSSDSGSNEQFF
clone_size: few; v_call: TRBV5-1; j_call: TRBJ2-1; d_call: -; cdr3_nt: TGCGCCAGCAGCTTGTTTAGCGGAGGGGCCTATTTTTCGAATGAGCAGTTCTTC; cdr3_aa: CASSLFSGGAYFSNEQFF
clone_size: many; v_call: TRBV25-1; j_call: TRBJ2-7; d_call: -; cdr3_nt: TGTGCCAGCAGTGGAGGAGGACTTCTATTATCGTACGAGCAGTACTTC; cdr3_aa: CASSGGGLLLSYEQYF
clone_size: -; v_call: TRBV19; j_call: TRBJ2-3; d_call: -; cdr3_nt: TGTGCCGGAAGGGACCACTTCACAGATACGCAGTATTTT; cdr3_aa: CAGRDHFTDTQYF
clone_size: -; v_call: TRBV7-2; j_call: TRBJ2-2; d_call: TRBD2; cdr3_nt: TGTGCCAGCAGCCCCGGGAGGGGGGGCACCGGGGAGCTGTTTTTT; cdr3_aa: CASSPGRGGTGELFF
clone_size: -; v_call: TRBV7-3; j_call: TRBJ2-1; d_call: -; cdr3_nt: TGTGCCAGCAGCTTATTTGGGACTACAGGGTCCAATGAGCAGTTCTTC; cdr3_aa: CASSLFGTTGSNEQFF
clone_size: -; v_call: TRBV9; j_call: TRBJ2-1; d_call: TRBD1; cdr3_nt: TGTGCCAGCAGCGTCGGACAGGGGGCCTGGGATGAGCAGTTCTTC; cdr3_aa: CASSVGQGAWDEQFF
clone_size: many; v_call: TRBV12-3/TRBV12-4; j_call: TRBJ2-3; d_call: -; cdr3_nt: TGTGCCAGCAGCTTACCAAACACAGATACGCAGTATTTT; cdr3_aa: CASSLPNTDTQYF
clone_size: -; v_call: TRBV27; j_call: TRBJ2-7; d_call: -; cdr3_nt: TGTGCCAGCAGTTTTGGTCAGGAGCAGTACTTC; cdr3_aa: CASSFGQEQYF
clone_size: many; v_call: TRBV5-1; j_call: TRBJ2-7; d_call: TRBD2; cdr3_nt: TGCGCCAGCAGCTTGAGCCCCCCGACGGCGGGAGAGTACTACGAGCAGTACTTC; cdr3_aa: CASSLSPPTAGEYYEQYF
clone_size: -; v_call: TRBV11-3; j_call: TRBJ2-1; d_call: -; cdr3_nt: TGTGCCAGCAGCTTCGAATCCGGGACAATCCATGAGCAGTTCTTC; cdr3_aa: CASSFESGTIHEQFF
clone_size: -; v_call: TRBV6-1; j_call: TRBJ1-2; d_call: TRBD1; cdr3_nt: TGTGCCAGCACCAAAGTGGGACAGGGGATCTATGGCTACACCTTC; cdr3_aa: CASTKVGQGIYGYTF
clone_size: few; v_call: TRBV12-3/TRBV12-4; j_call: TRBJ1-2; d_call: TRBD1; cdr3_nt: TGTGCCAGCAGATTCGGACAGGGGGAGGGCTATGGCTACACCTTC; cdr3_aa: CASRFGQGEGYGYTF